Each of the 3 T cell receptor beta chains below was sequenced from the same sample in a study of blood T cell repertoires in COVID-19. Method: immunoSEQ multiplex PCR; TCRdb's copy keeps in-frame clones and lacks some. This sample has a few hundred thousand clones; around 87% occur once, and the top ten carry 3% to 3.5%. The specimen was peripheral blood. These receptors all stem from a man aged 60 to 75 with acute or convalescent COVID-19.

CDR3 coding DNA: TGTGCCAGCAAGGACAGGGAGAACACTGAAGCTTTCTTT. Its translation: CASKDRENTEAFF. This rearrangement joins TRBV6-4 to TRBJ1-1, with TRBD1 identical over 8 bases. With 7 bases clipped from V and 1 base from J, the junction kept 2 bases outside the gene matches. The CDR3 has 13 residues. Germline V gene data show CDR1 as MRHNA and CDR2 as SNTAGT.

This sequence joins TRBV20-1 and TRBJ1-5, with D hard to call. CDR3 length: 15 residues. Trimming removed 3 bases from V and 0 bases from J, with 12 bases in between. Germline V gene data show CDR1 as DFQATT and CDR2 as SNEGSKA (reference sequence). The DNA for the CDR3 is TGCAGTGCTAGTCCGGCTAGGTATAGCAATCAGCCCCAGCATTTT. Residues: CSASPARYSNQPQHF.

The chain recombines TRBV27 with TRBJ2-7, with TRBD1 matching 12 bases. J gave up 5 bases and V 7 bases, and 12 bases lay outside the gene matches. The CDR3 runs 16 residues. Per the germline V gene, CDR1 is MNHEY and CDR2 is SMNVEV (reference sequence). CDR3 sequence: CASTKRPRDRGHEQYF. CDR3 bases: TGTGCCAGCACCAAGAGGCCTCGGGACAGGGGGCACGAGCAGTACTTC.